The entry below gives a single TCR beta chain sequence along with its context. Clones were read by immunoSEQ multiplex PCR, and TCRdb kept only the in-frame ones, dropping some. The sample comprises more than 95,000 clones, around nine tenths of which are singletons, and about 0.9% rests with the top ten. The sample belongs to a study of T cell changes during pregnancy in multiple sclerosis. CDR1 is LGHNA and CDR2 is YNFKEQ in the germline V gene. V shed 2 bases, J shed 6 bases, and the junction held 4 bases outside the gene matches. The CDR3 consists of 14 residues. Here the sequenced sample was peripheral blood, taken after pregnancy. The V and J genes are TRBV4-2 and TRBJ2-4, with 7 positions matching TRBD2. The clonotype originates from a female donor with multiple sclerosis, enrolled in a pregnancy study. The CDR3 sequence: CASSQNPGGNIQYF. In nucleotides, the CDR3 is TGTGCCAGCAGCCAAAACCCGGGGGGAAACATTCAGTACTTC.